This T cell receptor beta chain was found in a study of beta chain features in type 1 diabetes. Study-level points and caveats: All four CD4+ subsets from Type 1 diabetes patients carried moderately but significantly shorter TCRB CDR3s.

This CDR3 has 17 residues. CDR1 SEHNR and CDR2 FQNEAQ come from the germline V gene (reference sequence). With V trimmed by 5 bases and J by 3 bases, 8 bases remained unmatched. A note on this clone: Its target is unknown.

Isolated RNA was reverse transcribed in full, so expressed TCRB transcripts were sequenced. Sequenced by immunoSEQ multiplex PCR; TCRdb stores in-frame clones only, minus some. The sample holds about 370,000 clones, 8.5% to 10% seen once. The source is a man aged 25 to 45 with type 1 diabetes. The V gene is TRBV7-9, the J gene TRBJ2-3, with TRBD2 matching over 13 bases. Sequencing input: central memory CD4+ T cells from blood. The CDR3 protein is CASSPRTSGRTTDTQYF. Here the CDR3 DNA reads TGTGCCAGCAGCCCACGGACTAGCGGGAGAACTACAGATACGCAGTATTTT.